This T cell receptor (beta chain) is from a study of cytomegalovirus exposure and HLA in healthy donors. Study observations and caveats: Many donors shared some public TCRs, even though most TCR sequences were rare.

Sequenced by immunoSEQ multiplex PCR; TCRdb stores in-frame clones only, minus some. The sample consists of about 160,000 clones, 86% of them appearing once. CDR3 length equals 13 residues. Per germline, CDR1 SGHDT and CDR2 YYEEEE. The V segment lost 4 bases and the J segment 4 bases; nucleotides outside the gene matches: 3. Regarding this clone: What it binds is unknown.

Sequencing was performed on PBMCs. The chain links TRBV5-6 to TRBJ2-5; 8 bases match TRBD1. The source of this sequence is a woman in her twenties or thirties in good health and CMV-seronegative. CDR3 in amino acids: CASSPDRAETQYF. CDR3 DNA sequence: TGTGCCAGCAGCCCGGACAGGGCAGAGACCCAGTACTTC.